The clone carrying this TCR beta chain came up many times. No antigen is known for it. TCRdb called the PCR reads again in MiXCR, with one record for every CDR3 protein. The sample carries about 320,000 distinct CDR3 sequences, about 22% recorded once. These data are taken from a study of molecular identifiers for immune sequencing clone quantification. General study points: Spiked-in Jurkat TCR RNA corresponding to one cell was reported as detectable against 1 million or so naive cells.

CDR3 length: 14 residues. Germline values: CDR1 SQVTM, CDR2 ANQGSEA. V lost 4 bases to trimming and J lost 1 base, with 10 bases between them. The sample consisted of naive CD8+ T cells from blood, with Jurkat cell RNA spiked in. Subset of the sample: FACS-sorted CD8+CD4-CCR7+CD45RA+ naive T cells. The TCR was taken from a human donor in good health. Some libraries in this study had Jurkat cell RNA spiked in. V is TRBV29-1 and J is TRBJ2-2; a weak D match, TRBD2 (5 bases). Here the CDR3 DNA reads TGCAGCGTTGTGGGTCGGGAGAACACCGGGGAGCTGTTTTTT. It specifies CSVVGRENTGELFF.